This TCR beta chain came from a study of blood T cell repertoires in COVID-19. Study information: The United States, Italy and Spain supplied acute and convalescent COVID-19 samples. The cDNA or gDNA used as material had been derived from T cells, B-cell-depleted T cells, or PBMCs.

V lost 4 bases to trimming and J lost 3 bases, with 7 bases between them. CDR1 SGHKS and CDR2 YYEKEE come from the germline V gene (reference sequence). This CDR3 spans 12 amino acids. This clone appeared a single time. In the original processing: Quantification of nucleated cells was approximated via reference gene primer amplification. TCRdb's table, derived via immunoSEQ multiplex PCR, lists solely in-frame clones and lacks some. That table supplies the V and J calls and clone size; D and trimming were determined from the DNA. The top ten clones hold 2.5% to 3% of a sample with 270,000 or so clones, roughly 85% of them seen once.

The source material was peripheral blood. This chain uses TRBV5-5 with TRBJ2-5; D gene unclear. The receptor was isolated from a woman aged 30 to 39 with active or convalescent COVID-19. CDR3 DNA sequence: TGTGCCAGCAGCCAGGATGAAGAGACCCAGTACTTC. Translating it yields CASSQDEETQYF.